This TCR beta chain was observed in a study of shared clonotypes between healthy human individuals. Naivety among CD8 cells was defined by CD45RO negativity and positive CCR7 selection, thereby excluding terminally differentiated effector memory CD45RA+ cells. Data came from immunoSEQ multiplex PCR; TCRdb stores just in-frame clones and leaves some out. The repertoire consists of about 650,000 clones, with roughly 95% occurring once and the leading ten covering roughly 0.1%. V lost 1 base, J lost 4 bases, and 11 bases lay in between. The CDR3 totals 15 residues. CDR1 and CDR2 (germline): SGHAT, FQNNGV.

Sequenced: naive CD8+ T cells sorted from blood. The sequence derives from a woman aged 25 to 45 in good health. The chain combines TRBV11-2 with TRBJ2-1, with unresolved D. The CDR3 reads CASSLVSTSYNEQFF. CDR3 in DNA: TGTGCCAGCAGCTTAGTCAGTACTTCATACAATGAGCAGTTCTTC. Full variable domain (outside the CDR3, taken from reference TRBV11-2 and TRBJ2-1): EAGVAQSPRYKIIEKRQSVAFWCNPISGHATLYWYQQILGQGPKLLIQFQNNGVVDDSQLPKDRFSAERLKGVDSTLKIQPAKLEDSAVYLCASSLVSTSYNEQFFGPGTRLTVL.